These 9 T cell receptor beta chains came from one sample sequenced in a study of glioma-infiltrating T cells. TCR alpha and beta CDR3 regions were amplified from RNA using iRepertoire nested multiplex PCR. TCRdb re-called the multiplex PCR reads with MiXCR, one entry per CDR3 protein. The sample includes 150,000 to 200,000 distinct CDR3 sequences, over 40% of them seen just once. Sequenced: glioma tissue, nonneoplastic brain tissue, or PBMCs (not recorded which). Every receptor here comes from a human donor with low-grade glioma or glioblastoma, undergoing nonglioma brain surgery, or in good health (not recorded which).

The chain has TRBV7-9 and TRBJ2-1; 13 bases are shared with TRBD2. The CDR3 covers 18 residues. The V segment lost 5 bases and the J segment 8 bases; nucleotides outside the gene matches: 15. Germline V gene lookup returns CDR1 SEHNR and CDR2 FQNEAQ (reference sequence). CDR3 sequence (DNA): TGTGCCAGCAGCCCACTACCTGGACTAGCGGGAGTCGGTCATGAGCAGTTCTTC. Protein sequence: CASSPLPGLAGVGHEQFF.

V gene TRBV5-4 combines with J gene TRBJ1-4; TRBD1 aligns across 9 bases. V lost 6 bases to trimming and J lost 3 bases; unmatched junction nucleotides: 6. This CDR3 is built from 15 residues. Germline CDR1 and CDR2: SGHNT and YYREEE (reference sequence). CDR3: CASKQTGGPNEKLFF. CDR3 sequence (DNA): TGTGCCAGCAAGCAGACAGGGGGGCCTAATGAAAAACTGTTTTTT.

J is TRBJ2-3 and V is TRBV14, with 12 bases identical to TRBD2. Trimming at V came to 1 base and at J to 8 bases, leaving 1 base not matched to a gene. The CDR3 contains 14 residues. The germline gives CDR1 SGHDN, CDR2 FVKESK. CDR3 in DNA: TGTGCCAGCAGCCAAGCACTAGCGGGAGGTACGCAGTATTTT. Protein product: CASSQALAGGTQYF.

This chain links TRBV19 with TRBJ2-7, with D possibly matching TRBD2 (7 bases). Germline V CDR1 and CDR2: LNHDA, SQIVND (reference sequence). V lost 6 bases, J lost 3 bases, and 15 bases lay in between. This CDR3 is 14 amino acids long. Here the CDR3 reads CASSRGASDYEQYF. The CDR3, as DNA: TGTGCCAGTAGCCGGGGGGCCTCGGACTACGAGCAGTACTTC.

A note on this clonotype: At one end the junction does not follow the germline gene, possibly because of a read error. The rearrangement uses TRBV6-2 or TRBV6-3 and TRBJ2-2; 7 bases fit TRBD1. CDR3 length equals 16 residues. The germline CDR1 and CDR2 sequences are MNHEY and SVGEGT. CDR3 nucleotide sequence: TGTGCCAGCAGGGGACAGTGGTTTCTGAACACCTGGGAGCTGTTTTTT. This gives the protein CASRGQWFLNTWELFF.

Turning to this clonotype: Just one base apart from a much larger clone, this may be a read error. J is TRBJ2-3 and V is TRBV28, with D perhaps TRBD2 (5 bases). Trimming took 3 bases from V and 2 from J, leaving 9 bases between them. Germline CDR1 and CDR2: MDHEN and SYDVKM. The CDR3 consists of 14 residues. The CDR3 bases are TGTGCCAGCAGTTTCCCGAGGGACACAGATACGCAGTATTTT. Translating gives CASSFPRDTDTQYF.

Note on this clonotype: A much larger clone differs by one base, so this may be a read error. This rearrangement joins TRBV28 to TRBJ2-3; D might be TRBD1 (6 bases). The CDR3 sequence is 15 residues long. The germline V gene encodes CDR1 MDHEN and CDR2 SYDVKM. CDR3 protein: CASSTPTGSTDTLYF. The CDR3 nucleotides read TGTGCCAGCAGCACCCCGACAGGCAGCACAGATACGCTGTATTTT.

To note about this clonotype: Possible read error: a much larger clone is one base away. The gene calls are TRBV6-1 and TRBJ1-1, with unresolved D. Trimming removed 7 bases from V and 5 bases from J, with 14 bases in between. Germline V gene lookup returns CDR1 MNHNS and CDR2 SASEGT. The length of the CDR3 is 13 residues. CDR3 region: CASTLGPKTEAFF. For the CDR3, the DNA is TGTGCCAGCACCCTTGGACCTAAAACTGAAGCTTTCTTT.

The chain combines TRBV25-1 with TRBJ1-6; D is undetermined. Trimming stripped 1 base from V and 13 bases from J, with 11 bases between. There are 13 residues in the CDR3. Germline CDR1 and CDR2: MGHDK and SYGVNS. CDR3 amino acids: CASSESVRSPLHF. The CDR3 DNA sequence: TGTGCCAGCAGTGAATCTGTCAGGTCCCCCCTCCACTTT.